Reported below is one TCR beta chain. Clones were sequenced by immunoSEQ multiplex PCR, and TCRdb holds only the in-frame ones, with some missing. The table records about 200,000 clones, over 80% of them present only once. The data belong to a study of cytomegalovirus exposure and HLA in healthy donors. The CDR3 has 15 amino acids. Germline trimming cut 6 bases from V and 0 bases from J; bases unmatched to any gene: 6. Germline V lookup: CDR1 MNHEY, CDR2 SVGAGI. This receptor was obtained from a woman aged 18-29 years in good health and CMV-seronegative. Sequencing was performed on PBMCs. The rearrangement links TRBV6-5 to TRBJ2-3; 7 bases agree with TRBD2. DNA of the CDR3: TGTGCCAGCAGGAGAAGCGGGACTAGCACAGATACGCAGTATTTT. It yields the protein CASRRSGTSTDTQYF.